This TCR beta chain was obtained from a study of blood T cell repertoires in COVID-19 (dated by TCRdb to about 2020). Study-level background: The collaborator samples originated in the United States, Italy and Spain and spanned the acute and convalescent phases of COVID-19. The material from the prospective study consisted of cDNA or gDNA derived from T cells, B-cell-depleted T cells, or PBMCs. Where available, HLA class I and class II types were taken from metadata supplied by the sample provider and were not determined by assay-based typing. Sample metadata almost always included a de-identified subject ID, COVID-19 status, age in years and sex. The repertoires were released in a freely available public database meant as a resource for research on the immune response to SARS-CoV-2. The samples were drawn from the first 160 participants of the ongoing ImmuneRACE study and from some 1,300 subjects provided by 6 global collaborators. Deeply sampled blood TCRbeta repertoires from subjects exposed to, actively infected with, or recovered from COVID-19 were included in the dataset. Summary of the overall study and its limitations: The amount of clinical and demographic metadata varied by source and participant and was provided uncurated.

As to this clone: Its antigen target is currently unknown. No much larger clone is present one base from it, and per-base qualities are unavailable.

TCRbeta CDR3 regions were amplified from genomic DNA by means of the immunoSEQ Assay, a bias-controlled multiplex PCR. Under the source paper's analysis protocol: The number of nucleated cells in each sample was estimated by amplification of reference gene primers within the assay. Sequence reads were collapsed and filtered to measure the absolute abundance of every unique TCRbeta CDR3 rearrangement. For each sample, productive Simpson clonality was calculated as the square root of Simpson's diversity index across productive rearrangements. TCRdb limited this immuneACCESS table to in-frame rearrangements with V and J called. A share of clones is missing; checked studies link under half to unresolved V genes, and the rest is unexplained. From that table come the V and J calls and clone size; the DNA was used to work out D and trimming. Recorded for this sample are about 200,000 clones; about 86% of them occurred a single time. The top ten clonotypes cover less than 5% of the sample.

In the prospective study, participants were roughly 18 to 95 years old, resided in 24 geographic areas of the United States, and were enrolled through a virtual design. Cohort assignment in the prospective study relied on participant-reported clinical history from a screening survey and a study questionnaire. Mobile phlebotomists in the prospective study collected whole blood, serum and a nasopharyngeal or oropharyngeal swab from every participant. Over an approximately two-month period, participants in the prospective study had the option of providing additional blood draws and questionnaires. Blood samples from the prospective study were shipped frozen or at room temperature prior to DNA extraction. V and J are truncated by 1 base and 0 bases respectively, leaving an intervening sequence of 11 bases. CDR1 SGHRS and CDR2 YFSETQ are derived from the germline V gene. The cysteine opens and the phenylalanine closes a CDR3 of 16 amino acids. The only DNA kept is the CDR3, 48 bases in frame from the first base.

The sample was PBMCs or T cells enriched from blood (not recorded which). The sequence was collected from a woman in her thirties or forties with acute COVID-19. Rearrangement joined TRBV5-1 to TRBJ2-1; TRBD2 is a possible D gene, resting on 6 matching bases. The CDR3 region: CASSLMAGSSYNEQFF. The nucleotide sequence reads TGCGCCAGCAGCTTGATGGCGGGAAGCTCCTACAATGAGCAGTTCTTC. Outside the CDR3, residues come from the reference TRBV5-1 and TRBJ2-1 proteins, so the full variable domain is: KAGVTQTPRYLIKTRGQQVTLSCSPISGHRSVSWYQQTPGQGLQFLFEYFSETQRNKGNFPGRFSGRQFSNSRSEMNVSTLELGDSALYLCASSLMAGSSYNEQFFGPGTRLTVL.